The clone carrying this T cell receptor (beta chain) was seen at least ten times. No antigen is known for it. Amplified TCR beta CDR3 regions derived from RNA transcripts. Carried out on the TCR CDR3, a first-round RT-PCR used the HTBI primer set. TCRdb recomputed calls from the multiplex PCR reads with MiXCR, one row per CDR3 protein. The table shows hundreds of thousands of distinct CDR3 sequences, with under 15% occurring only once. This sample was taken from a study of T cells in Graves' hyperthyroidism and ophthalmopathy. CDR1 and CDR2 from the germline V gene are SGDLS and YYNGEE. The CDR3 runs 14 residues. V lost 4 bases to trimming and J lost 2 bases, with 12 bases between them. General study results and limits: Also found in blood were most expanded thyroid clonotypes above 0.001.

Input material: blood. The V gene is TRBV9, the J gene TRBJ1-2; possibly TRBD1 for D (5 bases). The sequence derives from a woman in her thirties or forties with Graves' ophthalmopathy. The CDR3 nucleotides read TGTGCCAGCAGCTATGACGGGACCAACTATGGCTACACCTTC. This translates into CASSYDGTNYGYTF.